This TCR beta chain emerged from a study of Graves' ophthalmopathy and Graves' hyperthyroidism (dated by TCRdb to about 2018). Regarding the study in general: Peripheral blood was collected at initial diagnosis, before any treatment. The study used TCR beta repertoire signatures to distinguish Graves' ophthalmopathy from Graves' hyperthyroidism and to predict progression to ophthalmopathy. In total, 135 blood samples were TCR-sequenced: approximately 42 ophthalmopathy, roughly 80 hyperthyroidism and approximately 17 hyperthyroidism-to-ophthalmopathy patients. To explore V-J signatures distinguishing ophthalmopathy from hyperthyroidism, a discovery set of 100 or so patients (around 42 ophthalmopathy, some 57 stable hyperthyroidism) was enrolled. An independent validation cohort comprised 18 hyperthyroidism patients and over 15 patients who later progressed from hyperthyroidism to ophthalmopathy. T-cell repertoires of thyroid tissue and blood were compared in more than 5 hyperthyroidism patients. Following sampling, methimazole starting at 30 mg daily was administered to hyperthyroidism patients, and high-dose intravenous methylprednisolone was administered to ophthalmopathy patients. The study at large found these results: In cross-validation, the 13-signature model distinguished ophthalmopathy from stable hyperthyroidism with approximately 90% sensitivity and roughly 81% specificity, and in the test set the corresponding values were around 78% and 73%. In validation, the model predicted ophthalmopathy progression with about 71% sensitivity and 72% to 80% specificity; about a dozen predicted patients were CT-confirmed with GO in a median of roughly 6.8 months. Among expanded thyroid clonotypes with frequency above 0.001, most also showed up in blood, which suggests that blood repertoires may reflect the thyroid immune response. No statistical method was used to predetermine the sample size, and group allocation was not hidden from the investigators.

For repertoire sequencing, TCR beta CDR3 regions were amplified from RNA transcripts. HTBI primers and the Qiagen OneStep RT-PCR kit were used in a first-round RT-PCR, which was followed by a second-round multiplex PCR, size selection and purification. Sequencing of the libraries was carried out on an Illumina HiSeq2000 in paired-end mode with 100 bp reads. For the original study's pipeline: SOAPnuke was used for read processing, and reads with adapters, uncalled bases, a mean Phred below 15, or no exact constant-primer or identifier match were discarded. COPE v1.2.5 was used to merge high-quality paired reads. Clonotypes were defined as unique nucleotide sequences and were aligned to IMGT TRB V, D and J references using MiTCR v1.1. Analysis was restricted to V-J combinations with a frequency above 0.0001, which covered roughly 99% of repertoires. A TCR clonal expansion and chaos score per V-J combination was defined as the ratio of F50 clonal expansion to chaos observed in the TCRdist matrix. Features were reduced by Welch's t-statistics and random forest to over ten V-J combinations, which fed a naive Bayes classifier. The Morisita-Horn index was used to measure how similar the thyroid and blood repertoires were. The raw public data were reprocessed by TCRdb itself: fastp quality trimming at Q25, MiXCR clonotype calling, in-frame beta chains only. Entries that share a CDR3 protein sequence are merged under the most common genes and DNA. TCRdb, not the original authors, processed these V and J calls. The sample table records about 390,000 distinct CDR3 sequences; about a sixth of these occur just once. Together, the top ten hold around 2.4% of the sample.

A patient counted as having stable hyperthyroidism if there was no progression to ophthalmopathy within 18 months of follow-up. The hyperthyroidism patients were 18 to 65 years old and newly diagnosed, with a disease duration of less than 2 months. Patients were excluded if they had other autoimmune diseases, uncontrolled infections, pregnancy or lactation. Clinical symptoms, serum thyroxine, TRAb, thyroid ultrasound and orbital computed tomography formed the basis of the diagnosis. Using Ficoll-Paque density gradient centrifugation, PBMCs were isolated from 9.5 to 10 ml of fresh peripheral blood. Total RNA was extracted with Trizol reagent and quality-checked on an Agilent 2100 Bioanalyzer. As encoded in the germline V gene, CDR1 is SGHTA while CDR2 is FQGTGA. The CDR3 is 13 residues long, ends included. Only the CDR3 DNA stays, 39 bases, in frame from base 1. The V end gives up 4 bases and the J end 7 bases, leaving 5 bases in the junction not matched to a gene.

This clonotype occurred once. What this receptor recognizes is not known. Given a much more abundant clone one base away, this may be a read error. No conserved phenylalanine or tryptophan is present at the end of the CDR3, so a read error is the likely explanation. The sample consisted of peripheral blood. This clonotype originated in an adult woman with stable Graves' hyperthyroidism. Rearrangement joined TRBV7-3 to TRBJ1-2, with 8 junctional bases fitting TRBD1. The CDR3 protein: CASSSGTGRGYTY. The DNA sequence is as follows: TGTGCCAGCAGCTCGGGGACAGGACGTGGCTACACCTAC.